This T cell receptor beta chain was obtained from a study of OX40 agonist ivuxolimab in advanced cancers. The data were produced by immunoSEQ multiplex PCR, yet TCRdb's version contains in-frame clones alone and is incomplete. The sample records 75,000 to 90,000 clones, roughly nine tenths being singletons. This CDR3 has 14 amino acids. V lost 5 bases and J lost 4, with 11 bases in between. The germline V gene encodes CDR1 SGHAT and CDR2 FQNNGV. Source: CD4+ or CD8+ T cells sorted from blood, taken in a trial of the OX40 agonist ivuxolimab. This sequence was found in an adult with an advanced solid tumor such as melanoma, head and neck, liver or kidney cancer. This chain joins TRBV11-2 and TRBJ2-2; D is unresolved. CDR3 residues: CASSPGQATGELFF. The DNA for the CDR3 is TGTGCCAGCAGCCCGGGCCAGGCCACCGGGGAGCTGTTTTTT.